These T cell receptor beta chains were read from a single sample in a study of T cell clonotyping in hematopoietic cell transplantation. Sequencing was performed with immunoSEQ multiplex PCR; in TCRdb, only in-frame clones are kept and a portion is missing. The top ten clones hold 1.2% of a sample with under 15,000 clones, 80% to 95% of them seen once. Sequences were obtained from peripheral blood mononuclear cells. The receptors were sampled from a man aged 25-45 years in good health. Some clones in this sample may be carry-over from other donors' samples. CDR3s include the opening cysteine and the closing phenylalanine or tryptophan.

v_call: TRBV19; j_call: TRBJ1-3; cdr3_aa: CASSTGTGVGNTIYF
v_call: TRBV30; j_call: TRBJ1-4; cdr3_aa: CAWRVYGGSMSGEKLFF
v_call: TRBV9; j_call: TRBJ2-2; cdr3_aa: CASSVDGSNTGELFF
v_call: TRBV5-8; j_call: TRBJ2-3; cdr3_aa: CASSIGTSGHTDTQYF
v_call: TRBV25-1; j_call: TRBJ1-2; cdr3_aa: CASSEGLNYGYTF
v_call: TRBV6-6; j_call: TRBJ1-3; cdr3_aa: CASAKGSQSGNTIYF
v_call: TRBV14; j_call: TRBJ2-3; cdr3_aa: CASSPCTDTQYF
v_call: TRBV5-1; j_call: TRBJ1-2; cdr3_aa: CASSVPTGSGGYTF
v_call: TRBV23-1; j_call: TRBJ1-2; cdr3_aa: CASSQREQDGYTF
v_call: TRBV25-1; j_call: TRBJ2-6; cdr3_aa: CASSDTGSGANVLTF
v_call: TRBV6-6; j_call: TRBJ1-4; cdr3_aa: CASSYFGATNEKLFF
v_call: TRBV30; j_call: TRBJ1-1; cdr3_aa: CAWNQGAGTEAFF
v_call: TRBV9; j_call: TRBJ2-3; cdr3_aa: CASSVWGLAESTDTQYF
v_call: TRBV7-8; j_call: TRBJ2-7; cdr3_aa: CASSPSGGHSYEQYF
v_call: TRBV7-9; j_call: TRBJ2-1; cdr3_aa: CASSTQGYNEQFF
v_call: TRBV7-6; j_call: TRBJ2-2; cdr3_aa: CASSHGPGGLGTGELFF
v_call: TRBV6-5; j_call: TRBJ2-5; cdr3_aa: CATESLGVRETQYF
v_call: TRBV30; j_call: TRBJ1-1; cdr3_aa: CAWGGESMNTEAFF
v_call: TRBV4-3; j_call: TRBJ1-2; cdr3_aa: CASSQRDVGEGYTF
v_call: TRBV11-2; j_call: TRBJ2-7; cdr3_aa: CASSLGENYEQYF
v_call: TRBV6-5; j_call: TRBJ1-1; cdr3_aa: CASSPPYSEAFF
v_call: TRBV6-4; j_call: TRBJ1-5; cdr3_aa: CASTDSNQPQHF